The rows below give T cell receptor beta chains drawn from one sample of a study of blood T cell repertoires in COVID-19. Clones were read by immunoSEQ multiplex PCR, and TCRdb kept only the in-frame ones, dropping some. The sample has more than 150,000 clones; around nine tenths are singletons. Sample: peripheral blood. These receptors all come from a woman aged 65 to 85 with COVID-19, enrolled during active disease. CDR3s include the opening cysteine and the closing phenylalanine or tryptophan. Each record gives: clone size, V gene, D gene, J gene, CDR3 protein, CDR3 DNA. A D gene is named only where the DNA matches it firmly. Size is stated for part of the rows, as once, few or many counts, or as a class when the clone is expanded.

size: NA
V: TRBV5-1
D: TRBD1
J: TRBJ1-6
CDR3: CASSEFTGGDSPLHF
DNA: TGCGCCAGCAGCGAGTTTACAGGGGGCGATTCACCCCTCCACTTT

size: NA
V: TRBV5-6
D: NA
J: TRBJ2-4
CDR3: CASSFRGSKNIQYF
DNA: TGTGCCAGCAGCTTCCGGGGGTCCAAAAACATTCAGTACTTC

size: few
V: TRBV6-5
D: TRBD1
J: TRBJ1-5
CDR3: CASSHGQGAGQPQHF
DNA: TGTGCCAGCAGTCATGGACAGGGGGCAGGGCAGCCCCAGCATTTT

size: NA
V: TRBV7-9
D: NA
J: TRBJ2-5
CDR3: CASSLGLQQETQYF
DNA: TGTGCCAGCAGCTTAGGCCTCCAGCAAGAGACCCAGTACTTC

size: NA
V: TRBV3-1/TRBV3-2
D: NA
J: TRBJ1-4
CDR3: CASSQDPVSGNEKLFF
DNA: TGTGCCAGCAGCCAAGATCCAGTCTCGGGAAACGAAAAACTGTTTTTT

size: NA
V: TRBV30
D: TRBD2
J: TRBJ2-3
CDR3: CAWSVLAVSTDTQYF
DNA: TGTGCCTGGAGTGTACTAGCGGTTAGCACAGATACGCAGTATTTT

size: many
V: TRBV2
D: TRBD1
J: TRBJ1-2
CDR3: CASSLGTDGYGYTF
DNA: TGTGCCAGCAGTCTAGGGACAGACGGCTATGGCTACACCTTC

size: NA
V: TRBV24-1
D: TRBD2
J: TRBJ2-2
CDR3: CATSDLALAGGSLIPGELFF
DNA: TGTGCCACCAGTGATTTAGCCCTAGCGGGTGGAAGTCTGATACCCGGGGAGCTGTTTTTT

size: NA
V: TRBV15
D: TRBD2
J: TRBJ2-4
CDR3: CATSFASGRLDIQYF
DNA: TGTGCCACCAGTTTTGCTAGCGGGAGGCTGGACATTCAGTACTTC

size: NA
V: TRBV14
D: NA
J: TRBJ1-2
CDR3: CASSQYPGQRTGYTF
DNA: TGTGCCAGCAGCCAATACCCGGGACAACGGACCGGCTACACCTTC

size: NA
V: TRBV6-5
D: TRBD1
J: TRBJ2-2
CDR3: CASSGTVNTGELFF
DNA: TGTGCCAGCTCCGGGACAGTCAACACCGGGGAGCTGTTTTTT

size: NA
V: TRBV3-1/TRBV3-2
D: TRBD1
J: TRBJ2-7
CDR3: CASSRTGLSYEQYF
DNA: TGTGCCAGCAGTAGGACAGGGCTCTCCTACGAGCAGTACTTC

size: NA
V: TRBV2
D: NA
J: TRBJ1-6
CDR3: CASRELSSYNSPLHF
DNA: TGTGCCAGCAGGGAACTTAGCTCCTATAATTCACCCCTCCACTTT

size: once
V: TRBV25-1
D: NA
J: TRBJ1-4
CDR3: CVSDSGEKLFF
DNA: TGTGTCAGTGACAGTGGTGAAAAACTGTTTTTT

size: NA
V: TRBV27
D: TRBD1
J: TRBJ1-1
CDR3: CASSLTGGDTEAFF
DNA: TGTGCCAGCAGCCTAACAGGGGGGGACACTGAAGCTTTCTTT

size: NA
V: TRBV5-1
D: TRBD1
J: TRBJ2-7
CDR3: CASSLGQGFLEQYF
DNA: TGCGCCAGCAGCTTGGGACAGGGGTTTCTCGAGCAGTACTTC

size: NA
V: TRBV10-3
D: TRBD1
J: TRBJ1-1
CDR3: CAISTGTGNTEAFF
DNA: TGTGCCATCAGTACCGGGACAGGGAACACTGAAGCTTTCTTT

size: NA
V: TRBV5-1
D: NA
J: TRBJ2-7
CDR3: CASSSTGTSYEQYF
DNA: TGCGCCAGCAGCTCCACCGGGACATCTTACGAGCAGTACTTC